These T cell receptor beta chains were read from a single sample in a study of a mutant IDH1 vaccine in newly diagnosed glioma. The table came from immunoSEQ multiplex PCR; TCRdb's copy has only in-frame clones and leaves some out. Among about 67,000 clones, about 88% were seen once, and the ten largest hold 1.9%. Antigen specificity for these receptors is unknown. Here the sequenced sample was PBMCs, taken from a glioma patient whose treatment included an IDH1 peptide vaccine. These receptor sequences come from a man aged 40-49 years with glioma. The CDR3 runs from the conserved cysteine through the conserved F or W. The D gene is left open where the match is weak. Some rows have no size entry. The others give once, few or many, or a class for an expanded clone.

CDR3nt: TGCGCCAGCAGCCTTTCGGGCCGTCTGAGCACAGATACGCAGTATTTT; CDR3aa: CASSLSGRLSTDTQYF; len: 16; v_gene: TRBV4-1; d_gene: .; j_gene: TRBJ2-3; abundance: few
CDR3nt: TGTGCCAGTAGTGGACGGGGGAACTATGGCTACACCTTC; CDR3aa: CASSGRGNYGYTF; len: 13; v_gene: TRBV19; d_gene: .; j_gene: TRBJ1-2; abundance: .
CDR3nt: TGTGCCAGTAGTTCCGGGTTCGCGGGCAATCAGCCCCAGCATTTT; CDR3aa: CASSSGFAGNQPQHF; len: 15; v_gene: TRBV19; d_gene: .; j_gene: TRBJ1-5; abundance: once
CDR3nt: TGTGCCAGCAGCTTGAATCTCTTTCCAACTAATGAAAAACTGTTTTTT; CDR3aa: CASSLNLFPTNEKLFF; len: 16; v_gene: TRBV5-6; d_gene: .; j_gene: TRBJ1-4; abundance: .
CDR3nt: TGTGCCACCCGGTTTACAGTGGACACTGAAGCTTTCTTT; CDR3aa: CATRFTVDTEAFF; len: 13; v_gene: TRBV15; d_gene: .; j_gene: TRBJ1-1; abundance: .
CDR3nt: TGTGCCAGCAGCAGACTGACAGGGGGTGAAGAAAAACTGTTTTTT; CDR3aa: CASSRLTGGEEKLFF; len: 15; v_gene: TRBV9; d_gene: TRBD1; j_gene: TRBJ1-4; abundance: few
CDR3nt: TGTGCCAGTAGTATCCAGGGGTATGGCTACACCTTC; CDR3aa: CASSIQGYGYTF; len: 12; v_gene: TRBV19; d_gene: .; j_gene: TRBJ1-2; abundance: .
CDR3nt: TGTGCCAGCAGCTTCACACCGACAGGGGAAGCTTTCTTT; CDR3aa: CASSFTPTGEAFF; len: 13; v_gene: TRBV7-2; d_gene: TRBD1; j_gene: TRBJ1-1; abundance: .
CDR3nt: TGTGCCAGCAGCTTAACCGGGACACTTGGAGACATTCAGTACTTC; CDR3aa: CASSLTGTLGDIQYF; len: 15; v_gene: TRBV7-2; d_gene: .; j_gene: TRBJ2-4; abundance: .
CDR3nt: TGTGCCAGCAGCGTAGGGGTAGCGGGAGATGACACAGATACGCAGTATTTT; CDR3aa: CASSVGVAGDDTDTQYF; len: 17; v_gene: TRBV9; d_gene: TRBD2; j_gene: TRBJ2-3; abundance: once
CDR3nt: TGTGCCAGCAGCGATTTGGGGGTCTCCTACGAGCAGTACTTC; CDR3aa: CASSDLGVSYEQYF; len: 14; v_gene: TRBV25-1; d_gene: .; j_gene: TRBJ2-7; abundance: .
CDR3nt: TGTGCCAGCTCACCACGGGAGGAAATAGGTGAAAAACTGTTTTTT; CDR3aa: CASSPREEIGEKLFF; len: 15; v_gene: TRBV18; d_gene: .; j_gene: TRBJ1-4; abundance: .
CDR3nt: TGTGCCAGCATCATCGGACAGGGGACCCCGAGGGAGCTGTTTTTT; CDR3aa: CASIIGQGTPRELFF; len: 15; v_gene: TRBV2; d_gene: TRBD1; j_gene: TRBJ2-2; abundance: once
CDR3nt: TGTGCCAGCAACCCGGCGGCAGGGTACGCTGAAGCTTTCTTT; CDR3aa: CASNPAAGYAEAFF; len: 14; v_gene: TRBV28; d_gene: .; j_gene: TRBJ1-1; abundance: .
CDR3nt: TGTGCCAGCATAGAGGGAGGGGGCAGGCAGCCCCAGCATTTT; CDR3aa: CASIEGGGRQPQHF; len: 14; v_gene: TRBV28; d_gene: TRBD1; j_gene: TRBJ1-5; abundance: .
CDR3nt: TGTGCAAGTCGCTTAGCGCTAGGGCGGACAGTCAAGCTCTATAATTCACCCCTCCACTTT; CDR3aa: CASRLALGRTVKLYNSPLHF; len: 20; v_gene: TRBV12-2; d_gene: .; j_gene: TRBJ1-6; abundance: .
CDR3nt: TGTGCCAGCAGCTCTGGGGAGGGCATCTTTCGGGATACGCAGTATTTT; CDR3aa: CASSSGEGIFRDTQYF; len: 16; v_gene: TRBV7-9; d_gene: TRBD2; j_gene: TRBJ2-3; abundance: few
CDR3nt: TGTGCCAGCAGTTTATGGGGGCAGGGTGGCACTGAAGCTTTCTTT; CDR3aa: CASSLWGQGGTEAFF; len: 15; v_gene: TRBV28; d_gene: .; j_gene: TRBJ1-1; abundance: once
CDR3nt: TGTGCCAGTACGCCGTGGGGGTCCAACGAGCAGTACTTC; CDR3aa: CASTPWGSNEQYF; len: 13; v_gene: TRBV28; d_gene: .; j_gene: TRBJ2-7; abundance: once
CDR3nt: TGTGCCAGTAGTATCATAGTAACCGGGGAGCTGTTTTTT; CDR3aa: CASSIIVTGELFF; len: 13; v_gene: TRBV19; d_gene: .; j_gene: TRBJ2-2; abundance: few
CDR3nt: TGCGCCAGCAGCCACTCCCGGGAGGGGGGCAATGAGCAGTTCTTC; CDR3aa: CASSHSREGGNEQFF; len: 15; v_gene: TRBV4-3; d_gene: TRBD2; j_gene: TRBJ2-1; abundance: .
CDR3nt: TGTGCCAGCAGCGGACAGGGAGTTTATAGCAATCAGCCCCAGCATTTT; CDR3aa: CASSGQGVYSNQPQHF; len: 16; v_gene: TRBV28; d_gene: TRBD1; j_gene: TRBJ1-5; abundance: .
CDR3nt: TGTGCCATCAGTCGGGACAGGGGTGAGAATTCACCCCTCCACTTT; CDR3aa: CAISRDRGENSPLHF; len: 15; v_gene: TRBV10-3; d_gene: TRBD1; j_gene: TRBJ1-6; abundance: .
CDR3nt: TGTGCCAGCAGTGAAATCGGTCTAGCGGGAGTCTACAATGAGCAGTTCTTC; CDR3aa: CASSEIGLAGVYNEQFF; len: 17; v_gene: TRBV6-1; d_gene: TRBD2; j_gene: TRBJ2-1; abundance: once
CDR3nt: TGTGCCAGCAGCTTGTTTCCGGGAGGGGCCAACGTCCTGACTTTC; CDR3aa: CASSLFPGGANVLTF; len: 15; v_gene: TRBV5-6; d_gene: .; j_gene: TRBJ2-6; abundance: .
CDR3nt: TGTGCCTGGGAAACTGAAGCTTTCTTT; CDR3aa: CAWETEAFF; len: 9; v_gene: TRBV30; d_gene: .; j_gene: TRBJ1-1; abundance: .
CDR3nt: TGTGCCAGTAGTCCCCACACAGCCAAAAACATTCAGTACTTC; CDR3aa: CASSPHTAKNIQYF; len: 14; v_gene: TRBV19; d_gene: .; j_gene: TRBJ2-4; abundance: few
CDR3nt: TGTGCCAGCAGCCCGGGGGGAGCAAACTATGGCTACACCTTC; CDR3aa: CASSPGGANYGYTF; len: 14; v_gene: TRBV7-2; d_gene: .; j_gene: TRBJ1-2; abundance: .
CDR3nt: TGCGCCAGCAGCCCGGGCCAGGGAAGGAACCAAGAGACCCAGTACTTC; CDR3aa: CASSPGQGRNQETQYF; len: 16; v_gene: TRBV5-1; d_gene: .; j_gene: TRBJ2-5; abundance: .
CDR3nt: TGTGCCATCAGTGACGGGAAAAACCCCATGTCCACTGAAGCTTTCTTT; CDR3aa: CAISDGKNPMSTEAFF; len: 16; v_gene: TRBV10-3; d_gene: .; j_gene: TRBJ1-1; abundance: .
CDR3nt: TGTGCCAGCAGCTTGCGAGGGGGCGTTGAAAACATTCAGTACTTC; CDR3aa: CASSLRGGVENIQYF; len: 15; v_gene: TRBV5-5; d_gene: TRBD1; j_gene: TRBJ2-4; abundance: .
CDR3nt: TGTGCCAGCAGTGCTCCGGGACAGGTTAACTATGGCTACACCTTC; CDR3aa: CASSAPGQVNYGYTF; len: 15; v_gene: TRBV6-5; d_gene: TRBD1; j_gene: TRBJ1-2; abundance: .
CDR3nt: TGCGCCAGCAGCCAAGACGGGACAGGGTCGAATGAGCAGTTCTTC; CDR3aa: CASSQDGTGSNEQFF; len: 15; v_gene: TRBV4-3; d_gene: TRBD1; j_gene: TRBJ2-1; abundance: .
CDR3nt: TGTGCCACCAGCAGAGAAATAGGGGAGGACACTGAAGCTTTCTTT; CDR3aa: CATSREIGEDTEAFF; len: 15; v_gene: TRBV15; d_gene: .; j_gene: TRBJ1-1; abundance: .
CDR3nt: TGTGCCAGCTCAAGGACTAATGAAAAACTGTTTTTT; CDR3aa: CASSRTNEKLFF; len: 12; v_gene: TRBV18; d_gene: .; j_gene: TRBJ1-4; abundance: .
CDR3nt: TGTGCCAGTAGTAGATATGGGGGAAGCACAGATACGCAGTATTTT; CDR3aa: CASSRYGGSTDTQYF; len: 15; v_gene: TRBV19; d_gene: .; j_gene: TRBJ2-3; abundance: .
CDR3nt: TGTGCCAGTAGTACCCTTAATCAGCCCCAGCATTTT; CDR3aa: CASSTLNQPQHF; len: 12; v_gene: TRBV19; d_gene: .; j_gene: TRBJ1-5; abundance: .
CDR3nt: TGTGCCAGTAGTATGAGTGGAACGAACACCGGGGAGCTGTTTTTT; CDR3aa: CASSMSGTNTGELFF; len: 15; v_gene: TRBV19; d_gene: .; j_gene: TRBJ2-2; abundance: .
CDR3nt: TGTGCCAGCAGTTACTCGGCGGGACGACCCTACGAGCAGTACTTC; CDR3aa: CASSYSAGRPYEQYF; len: 15; v_gene: TRBV6-5; d_gene: .; j_gene: TRBJ2-7; abundance: few
CDR3nt: TGTGCCAGCAGACCTGCGGACAGGAACACTGAAGCTTTCTTT; CDR3aa: CASRPADRNTEAFF; len: 14; v_gene: TRBV6-5; d_gene: .; j_gene: TRBJ1-1; abundance: .
CDR3nt: TGTGCCTGGAGTAGTTGGAGGGGACAGGCGAGGAGGGAGCAGTTCTTC; CDR3aa: CAWSSWRGQARREQFF; len: 16; v_gene: TRBV30; d_gene: TRBD1; j_gene: TRBJ2-1; abundance: .
CDR3nt: TGTGCCAGCACCCGGGGGGACAGGGCGAACACCGGGGAGCTGTTTTTT; CDR3aa: CASTRGDRANTGELFF; len: 16; v_gene: TRBV28; d_gene: TRBD1; j_gene: TRBJ2-2; abundance: .
CDR3nt: TGTGCCAGAAGCTTTATATCCAGGACCTCTGGGGCTATTGGCACAGATACGCAGTATTTT; CDR3aa: CARSFISRTSGAIGTDTQYF; len: 20; v_gene: TRBV5-3; d_gene: .; j_gene: TRBJ2-3; abundance: .
CDR3nt: TGTGCCAGCAGCTCACGCCTCGGCGGGAACACTGAAGCTTTCTTT; CDR3aa: CASSSRLGGNTEAFF; len: 15; v_gene: TRBV7-9; d_gene: .; j_gene: TRBJ1-1; abundance: .
CDR3nt: TGTGCCAGCAGTCAGACAGGTCTCAACTATGGCTACACCTTC; CDR3aa: CASSQTGLNYGYTF; len: 14; v_gene: TRBV7-9; d_gene: .; j_gene: TRBJ1-2; abundance: .
CDR3nt: TGTGCCAGCACCTCCGCTCCGGGACTAGCGGGATTCTACAATGAGCAGTTCTTC; CDR3aa: CASTSAPGLAGFYNEQFF; len: 18; v_gene: TRBV5-6; d_gene: TRBD2; j_gene: TRBJ2-1; abundance: .
CDR3nt: TGTGCCACCAGCAGAGAGGCTAGCGGCCTTAGGGAGACCCAGTACTTC; CDR3aa: CATSREASGLRETQYF; len: 16; v_gene: TRBV15; d_gene: TRBD2; j_gene: TRBJ2-5; abundance: .
CDR3nt: TGTGCCAGTAGCACACTAGGGCAGAACACTGAAGCTTTCTTT; CDR3aa: CASSTLGQNTEAFF; len: 14; v_gene: TRBV19; d_gene: .; j_gene: TRBJ1-1; abundance: .